These 12 T cell receptor beta chains were sequenced from one sample in a study of blood T cell repertoires in COVID-19. The assay was immunoSEQ multiplex PCR, and TCRdb's table has in-frame clones only and misses some. The sample lists 190,000 or so clones; roughly 81% were seen once. Sequences were obtained from peripheral blood. These receptors were taken from a woman older than 75 with COVID-19, enrolled during active disease.

V is TRBV30 and J is TRBJ1-5; tentatively, D is TRBD1 (6 bases). V lost 2 bases to trimming and J lost 3 bases, with 8 bases between them. CDR3 length: 13 amino acids. Germline V gene data show CDR1 as GTSNPN and CDR2 as SVGIG (reference sequence). The CDR3 sequence is CAWSHRDNQPQHF. CDR3 DNA: TGTGCCTGGAGTCACAGGGACAATCAGCCCCAGCATTTT.

The chain employs TRBV10-3 and TRBJ1-6, with D maybe TRBD1 (5 bases). CDR3 length: 14 residues. Germline V gives CDR1 ENHRY, CDR2 SYGVKD. V was clipped by 6 bases and J by 7 bases, with 13 bases between them. CDR3 loop: CAIRRTGNNSPLHF. CDR3 in DNA: TGTGCCATCAGGCGAACAGGAAACAATTCACCCCTCCACTTT.

The V gene is TRBV9, the J gene TRBJ2-3; 9 bases line up with TRBD1. V lost 5 bases to trimming and J lost 0 bases; unmatched junction nucleotides: 4. Per germline, CDR1 SGDLS and CDR2 YYNGEE. The CDR3 has 15 amino acids. CDR3 DNA sequence: TGTGCCAGCAGTACCGGGACAGGGAGCACAGATACGCAGTATTTT. Its protein product is CASSTGTGSTDTQYF.

This chain links TRBV5-1 with TRBJ1-5, with 7 bases lining up with TRBD1. Trimming at V came to 3 bases and at J to 3 bases, leaving 3 bases not matched to a gene. The germline gives CDR1 SGHRS, CDR2 YFSETQ. The CDR3 length is 14 residues. The CDR3 loop reads CASSSGQTNQPQHF. The CDR3 coding sequence is TGCGCCAGCAGCTCGGGACAGACCAATCAGCCCCAGCATTTT.

This clone has more than one count but fewer than ten. V usage is TRBV5-6 and J usage is TRBJ1-2; D gene unclear. Germline CDR1 and CDR2: SGHDT and YYEEEE. The CDR3 spans 16 residues. V lost 4 bases and J 5 bases, leaving 21 bases between the germline ends. The CDR3 DNA reads as TGTGCCAGCAGCAGAGGAGGAGCAGGTGAGCCTTATGGCTACACCTTC. Translation gives CASSRGGAGEPYGYTF.

This clone was found a few times. The genes are TRBV28 and TRBJ2-3; 10 bases line up with TRBD1. Unmatched junction bases numbered 4, after V lost 8 bases and J lost 2 bases. CDR3 size: 14 residues. The germline gives CDR1 MDHEN, CDR2 SYDVKM. CDR3 coding DNA: TGTGCCAGCGGGGACAGGGGCCTCACAGATACGCAGTATTTT. As protein: CASGDRGLTDTQYF.

The chain combines TRBV29-1 with TRBJ2-3; TRBD2 matches at 8 bases. Germline-derived CDR1 and CDR2 are SQVTM and ANQGSEA. The V and J ends lost 6 bases and 8 bases, in that order; junction bases with no gene match: 10. The CDR3 contains 13 residues. The DNA for the CDR3 is TGCAGCGTGCCGGGGGGGGATGGGAGTACGCAGTATTTT. This encodes CSVPGGDGSTQYF.

The V and J genes are TRBV19 and TRBJ2-3; D might be TRBD1 (5 bases). Germline CDR1 LNHDA, CDR2 SQIVND (reference sequence). Trimming cost V 2 bases and J 6 bases, with 12 bases left between them. CDR3 length equals 14 residues. CDR3 in amino acids: CASSIFLGPDTQYF. CDR3 sequence (DNA): TGTGCCAGTAGTATATTTTTGGGGCCGGATACGCAGTATTTT.

The rearrangement uses TRBV6-5 and TRBJ2-1; D gene uncertain. V was trimmed by 5 bases and J by 2 bases, leaving 13 bases between them. The CDR3 totals 15 residues. Germline assignment: CDR1 MNHEY and CDR2 SVGAGI. The CDR3 is CASSITVVTYNEQFF. The CDR3 bases are TGTGCCAGCAGTATAACAGTTGTTACCTACAATGAGCAGTTCTTC.

CDR3 in amino acids: CASSQAGFFVIGTEQFF. For the CDR3, the DNA is TGTGCCAGCAGCCAGGCAGGGTTTTTCGTCATCGGGACAGAGCAGTTCTTC. The chain uses TRBV3-1 (or the pseudogene TRBV3-2) and TRBJ2-1; perhaps TRBD1 as D (6 bases). Looked up from germline, CDR1 is LGHDT and CDR2 is YNNKEL (reference sequence). Trimming left V 3 bases short and J 10 bases short, with 25 bases between. The length of the CDR3 is 17 residues.

This chain joins TRBV7-8 and TRBJ2-7; 12 bases match TRBD2. The J segment lost 7 bases and the V segment lost 5 bases, leaving 21 bases of the junction unmatched. The CDR3 runs 19 residues. Germline CDR1 reads SGHVS; CDR2 reads FQNEAQ. The CDR3, as DNA: TGTGCCAGCAGCCTAATGGCATTAATCGGGACTAGCGGGCCTACGGAGCAGTACTTC. Protein product: CASSLMALIGTSGPTEQYF. Full variable domain (remainder filled in from reference TRBV7-8 and TRBJ2-7): GAGVSQSPRYKVAKRGQDVALRCDPISGHVSLFWYQQALGQGPEFLTYFQNEAQLDKSGLPSDRFFAERPEGSVSTLKIQRTQQEDSAVYLCASSLMALIGTSGPTEQYFGPGTRLTVT.

In its sample, this clone was seen once. This chain joins TRBV5-4 and TRBJ2-3; TRBD2 matches 8 bases. The germline gives CDR1 SGHNT, CDR2 YYREEE (reference sequence). The trim removed 4 bases at V and 0 bases at J, leaving 7 bases unmatched. CDR3 length: 16 amino acids. CDR3 region: CASSPLAVTSTDTQYF. As DNA, the CDR3 is TGTGCCAGCAGCCCACTAGCGGTCACTAGCACAGATACGCAGTATTTT.